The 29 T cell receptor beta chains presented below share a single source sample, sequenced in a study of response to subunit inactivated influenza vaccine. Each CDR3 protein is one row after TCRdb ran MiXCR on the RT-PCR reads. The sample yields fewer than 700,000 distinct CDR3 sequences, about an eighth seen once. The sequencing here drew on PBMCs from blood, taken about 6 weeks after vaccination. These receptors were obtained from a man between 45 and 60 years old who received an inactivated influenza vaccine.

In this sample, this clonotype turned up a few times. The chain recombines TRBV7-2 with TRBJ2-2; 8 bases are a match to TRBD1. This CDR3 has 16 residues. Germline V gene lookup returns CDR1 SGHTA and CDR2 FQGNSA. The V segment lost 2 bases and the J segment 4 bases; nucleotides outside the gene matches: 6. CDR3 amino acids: CASSLRTGRATGELFF. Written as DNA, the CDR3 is TGTGCCAGCAGCTTACGGACAGGGCGGGCCACCGGGGAGCTGTTTTTT. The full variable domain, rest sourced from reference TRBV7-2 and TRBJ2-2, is GAGVSQSPSNKVTEKGKDVELRCDPISGHTALYWYRQSLGQGLEFLIYFQGNSAPDKSGLPSDRFSAERTGGSVSTLTIQRTQQEDSAVYLCASSLRTGRATGELFFGEGSRLTVL.

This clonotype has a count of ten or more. The chain's CDR3 is CASSPGQGSSYNSPLHF. For the CDR3, the DNA is TGTGCCAGCAGCCCTGGACAGGGGAGCTCCTATAATTCACCCCTCCACTTT. The rearrangement links TRBV7-2 to TRBJ1-6; TRBD1 matches at 9 bases. Germline trimming cut 5 bases from V and 0 bases from J; bases unmatched to any gene: 5. The CDR3 length is 17 residues. Germline CDR1 reads SGHTA; CDR2 reads FQGNSA. The full variable domain, in which reference TRBV7-2 and TRBJ1-6 provide the parts outside the CDR3, is GAGVSQSPSNKVTEKGKDVELRCDPISGHTALYWYRQSLGQGLEFLIYFQGNSAPDKSGLPSDRFSAERTGGSVSTLTIQRTQQEDSAVYLCASSPGQGSSYNSPLHFGNGTRLTVT.

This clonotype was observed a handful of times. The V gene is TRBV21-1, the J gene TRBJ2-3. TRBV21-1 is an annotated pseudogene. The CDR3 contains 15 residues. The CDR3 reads CASSSHHSYTDTQYF. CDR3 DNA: TGTGCCAGCAGCTCGCACCACTCCTACACAGATACGCAGTATTTT.

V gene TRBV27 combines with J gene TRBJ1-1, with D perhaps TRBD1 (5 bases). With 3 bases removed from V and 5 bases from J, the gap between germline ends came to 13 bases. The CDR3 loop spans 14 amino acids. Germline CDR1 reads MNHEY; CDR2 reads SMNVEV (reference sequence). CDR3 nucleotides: TGTGCCAGCAGTTTTTCAGGGATTGGTACTGAAGCTTTCTTT. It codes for CASSFSGIGTEAFF.

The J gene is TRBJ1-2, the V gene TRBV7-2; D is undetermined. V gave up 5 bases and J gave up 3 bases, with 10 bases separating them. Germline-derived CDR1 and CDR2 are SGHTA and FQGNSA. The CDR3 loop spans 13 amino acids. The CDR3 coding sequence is TGTGCCAGCAGCCACTTGACTCACTATGGCTACACCTTC. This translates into CASSHLTHYGYTF.

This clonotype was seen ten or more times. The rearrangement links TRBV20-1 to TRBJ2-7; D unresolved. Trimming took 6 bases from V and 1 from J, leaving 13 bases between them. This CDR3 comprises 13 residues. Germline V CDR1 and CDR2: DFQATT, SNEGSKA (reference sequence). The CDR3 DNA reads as TGCAGTGCAGGAAAAGACCCATCCTACGAGCAGTACTTC. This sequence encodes CSAGKDPSYEQYF.

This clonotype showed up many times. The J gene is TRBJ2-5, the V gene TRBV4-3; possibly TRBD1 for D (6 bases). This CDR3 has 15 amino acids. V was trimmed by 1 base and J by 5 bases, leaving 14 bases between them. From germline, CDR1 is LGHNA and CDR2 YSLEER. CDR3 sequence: CASSQVMGQGETQYF. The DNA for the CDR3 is TGCGCCAGCAGCCAAGTGATGGGGCAGGGGGAGACCCAGTACTTC.

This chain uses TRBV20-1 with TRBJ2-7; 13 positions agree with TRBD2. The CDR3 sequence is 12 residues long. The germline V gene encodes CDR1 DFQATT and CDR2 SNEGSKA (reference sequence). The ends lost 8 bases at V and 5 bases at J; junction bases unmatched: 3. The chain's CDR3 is CSWTSGSHEQYF. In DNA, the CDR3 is TGCAGTTGGACTAGCGGGAGCCACGAGCAGTACTTC.

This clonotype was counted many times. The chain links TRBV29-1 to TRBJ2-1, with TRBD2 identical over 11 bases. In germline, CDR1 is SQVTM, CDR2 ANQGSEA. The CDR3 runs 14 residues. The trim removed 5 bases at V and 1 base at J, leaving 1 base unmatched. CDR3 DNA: TGCAGCGTTCGACTAGCGGGATCCTACAATGAGCAGTTCTTC. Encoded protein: CSVRLAGSYNEQFF.

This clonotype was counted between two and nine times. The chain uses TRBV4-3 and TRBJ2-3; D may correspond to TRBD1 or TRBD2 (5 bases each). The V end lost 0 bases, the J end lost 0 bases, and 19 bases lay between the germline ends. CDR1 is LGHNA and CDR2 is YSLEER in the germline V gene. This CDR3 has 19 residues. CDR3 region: CASSQEKNGDRFSTDTQYF. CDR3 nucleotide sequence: TGCGCCAGCAGCCAAGAAAAAAACGGGGACCGATTTAGCACAGATACGCAGTATTTT.

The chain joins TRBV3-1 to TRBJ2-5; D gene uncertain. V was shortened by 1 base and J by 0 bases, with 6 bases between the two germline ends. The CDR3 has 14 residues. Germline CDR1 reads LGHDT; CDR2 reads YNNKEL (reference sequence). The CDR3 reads CASSQGPYQETQYF. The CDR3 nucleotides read TGTGCCAGCAGCCAAGGACCGTACCAAGAGACCCAGTACTTC.

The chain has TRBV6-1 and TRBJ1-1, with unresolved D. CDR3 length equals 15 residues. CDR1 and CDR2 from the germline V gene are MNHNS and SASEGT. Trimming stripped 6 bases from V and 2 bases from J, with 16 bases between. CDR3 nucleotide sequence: TGTGCCAGCAGACGTAGGAGGCCGGTTAACACTGAAGCTTTCTTT. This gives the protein CASRRRRPVNTEAFF.

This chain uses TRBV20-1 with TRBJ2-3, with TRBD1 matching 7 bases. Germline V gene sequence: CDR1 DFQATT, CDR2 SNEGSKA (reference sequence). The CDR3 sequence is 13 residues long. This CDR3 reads CSVNGQGADTQYF. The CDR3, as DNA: TGCAGCGTCAATGGGCAGGGGGCAGATACGCAGTATTTT.

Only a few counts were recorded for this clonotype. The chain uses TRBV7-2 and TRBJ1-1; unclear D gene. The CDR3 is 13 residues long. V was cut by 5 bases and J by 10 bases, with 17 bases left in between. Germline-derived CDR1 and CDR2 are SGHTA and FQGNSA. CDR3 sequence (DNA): TGTGCCAGCAGCCCACTGGCGGCGGCCGCAGCTTTCTTT. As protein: CASSPLAAAAAFF.

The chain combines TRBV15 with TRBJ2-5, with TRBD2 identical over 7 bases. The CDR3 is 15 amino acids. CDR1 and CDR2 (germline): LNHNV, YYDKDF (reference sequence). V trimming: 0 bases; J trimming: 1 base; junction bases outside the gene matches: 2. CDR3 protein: CATSRERGFQETQYF. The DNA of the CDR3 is TGTGCCACCAGCAGAGAGCGGGGGTTCCAAGAGACCCAGTACTTC.

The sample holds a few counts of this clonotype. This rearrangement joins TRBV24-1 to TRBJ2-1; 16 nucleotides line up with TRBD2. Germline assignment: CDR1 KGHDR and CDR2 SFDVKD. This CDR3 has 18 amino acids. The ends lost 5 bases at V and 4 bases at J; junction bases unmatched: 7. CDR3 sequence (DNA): TGTGCCACCAGTGCCGCCGGGACTAGCGGGAGGGATTACAATGAGCAGTTCTTC. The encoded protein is CATSAAGTSGRDYNEQFF.

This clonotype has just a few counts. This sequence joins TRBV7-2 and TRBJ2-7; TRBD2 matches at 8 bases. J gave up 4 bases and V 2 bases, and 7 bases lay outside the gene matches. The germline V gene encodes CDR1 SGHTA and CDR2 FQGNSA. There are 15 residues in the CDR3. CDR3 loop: CASSLYGGGIYEQYF. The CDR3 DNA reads TGTGCCAGCAGCTTATACGGGGGGGGGATTTACGAGCAGTACTTC.

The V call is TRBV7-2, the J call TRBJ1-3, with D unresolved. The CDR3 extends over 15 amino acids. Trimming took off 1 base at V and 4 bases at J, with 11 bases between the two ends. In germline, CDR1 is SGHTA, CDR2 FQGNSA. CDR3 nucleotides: TGTGCCAGCAGCTTAGAAGTACAGTTAGGAAACACCATATATTTT. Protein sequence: CASSLEVQLGNTIYF.

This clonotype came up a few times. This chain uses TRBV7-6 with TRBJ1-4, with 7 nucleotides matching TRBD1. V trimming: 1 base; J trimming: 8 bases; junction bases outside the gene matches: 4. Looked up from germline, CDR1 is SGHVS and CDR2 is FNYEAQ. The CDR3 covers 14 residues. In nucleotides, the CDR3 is TGTGCCAGCAGCTTAGGGGACAGAGGAGAAAAACTGTTTTTT. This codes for CASSLGDRGEKLFF.

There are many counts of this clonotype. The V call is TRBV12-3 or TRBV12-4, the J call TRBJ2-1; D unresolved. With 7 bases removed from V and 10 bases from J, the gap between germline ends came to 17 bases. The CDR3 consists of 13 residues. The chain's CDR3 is CASTLTGVEEQFF. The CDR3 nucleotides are TGTGCCAGCACACTCACTGGGGTTGAGGAGCAGTTCTTC.

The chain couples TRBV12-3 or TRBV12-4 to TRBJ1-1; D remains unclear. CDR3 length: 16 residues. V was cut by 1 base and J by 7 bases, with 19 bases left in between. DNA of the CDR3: TGTGCCAGCAGTTTAGTTGTCTCAGGAAAGGGTGGTGAAGCTTTCTTT. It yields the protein CASSLVVSGKGGEAFF.

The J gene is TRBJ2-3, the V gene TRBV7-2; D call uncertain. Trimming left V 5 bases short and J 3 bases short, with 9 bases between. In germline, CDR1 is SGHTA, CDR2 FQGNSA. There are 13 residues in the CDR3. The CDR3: CASSRVGTDTQYF. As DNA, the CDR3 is TGTGCCAGCAGCCGAGTCGGGACAGATACGCAGTATTTT.

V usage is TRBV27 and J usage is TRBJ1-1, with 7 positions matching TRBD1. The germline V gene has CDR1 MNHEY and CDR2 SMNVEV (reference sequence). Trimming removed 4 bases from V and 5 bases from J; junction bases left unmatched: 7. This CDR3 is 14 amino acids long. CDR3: CASSSSPGGTEAFF. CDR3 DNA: TGTGCCAGCAGTTCATCGCCAGGGGGAACTGAAGCTTTCTTT.

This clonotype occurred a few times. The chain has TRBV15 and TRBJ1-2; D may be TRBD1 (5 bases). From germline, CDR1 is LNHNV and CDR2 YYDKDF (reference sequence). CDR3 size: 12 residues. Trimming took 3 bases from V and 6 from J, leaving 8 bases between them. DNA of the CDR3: TGTGCCACCAGCAGGAGAGGGGATGGCTACACCTTC. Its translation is CATSRRGDGYTF.

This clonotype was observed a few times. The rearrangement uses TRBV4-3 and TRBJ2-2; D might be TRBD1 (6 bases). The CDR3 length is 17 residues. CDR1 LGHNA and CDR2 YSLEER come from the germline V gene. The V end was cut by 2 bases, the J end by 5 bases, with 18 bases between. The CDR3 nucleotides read TGCGCCAGCAGCCAATTATACAGGGTTGATCAGACCGGGGAGCTGTTTTTT. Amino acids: CASSQLYRVDQTGELFF.

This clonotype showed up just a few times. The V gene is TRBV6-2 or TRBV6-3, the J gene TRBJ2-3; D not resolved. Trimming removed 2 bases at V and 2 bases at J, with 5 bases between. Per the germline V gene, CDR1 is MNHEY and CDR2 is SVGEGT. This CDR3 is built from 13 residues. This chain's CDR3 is CASSYIATDTQYF. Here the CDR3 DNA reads TGTGCCAGCAGTTACATCGCCACAGATACGCAGTATTTT.

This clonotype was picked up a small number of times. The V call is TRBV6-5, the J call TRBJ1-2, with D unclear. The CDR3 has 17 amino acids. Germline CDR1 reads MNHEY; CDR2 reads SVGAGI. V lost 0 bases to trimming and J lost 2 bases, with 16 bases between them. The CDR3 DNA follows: TGTGCCAGCAGTTACTCCCGAGGGAGCCGAGGGAACTATGGCTACACCTTC. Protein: CASSYSRGSRGNYGYTF.

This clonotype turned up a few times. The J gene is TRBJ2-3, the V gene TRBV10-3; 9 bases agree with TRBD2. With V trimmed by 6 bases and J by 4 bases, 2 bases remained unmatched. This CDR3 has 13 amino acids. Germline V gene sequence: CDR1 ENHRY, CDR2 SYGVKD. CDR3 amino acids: CAIRAGGSDTQYF. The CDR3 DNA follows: TGTGCCATCAGAGCGGGAGGATCAGATACGCAGTATTTT.

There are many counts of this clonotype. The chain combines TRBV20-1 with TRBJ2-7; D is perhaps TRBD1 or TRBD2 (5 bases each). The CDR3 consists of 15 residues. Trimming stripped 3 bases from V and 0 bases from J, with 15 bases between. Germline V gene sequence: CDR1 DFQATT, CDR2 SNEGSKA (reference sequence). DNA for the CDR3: TGCAGTGCTAGGGGGGTGAGCTTTCCCTCCTACGAGCAGTACTTC. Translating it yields CSARGVSFPSYEQYF.